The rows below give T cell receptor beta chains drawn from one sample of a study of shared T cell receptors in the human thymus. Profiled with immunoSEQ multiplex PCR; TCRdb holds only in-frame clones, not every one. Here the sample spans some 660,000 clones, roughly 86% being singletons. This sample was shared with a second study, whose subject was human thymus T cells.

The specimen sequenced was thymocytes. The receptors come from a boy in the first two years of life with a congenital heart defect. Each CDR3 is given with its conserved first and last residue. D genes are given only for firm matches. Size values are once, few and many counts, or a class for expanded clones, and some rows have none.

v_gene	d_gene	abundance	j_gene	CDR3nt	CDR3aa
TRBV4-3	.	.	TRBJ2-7	TGCGCCAGCAGCCAAGATCGGCACCCCGAGACCACGAGACAAGCCTACGAGCAGTACTTC	CASSQDRHPETTRQAYEQYF
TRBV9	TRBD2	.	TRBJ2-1	TGTGCCAGCAGCGTAGTGACTAGCGGGGGGTCCTACAATGAGCAGTTCTTC	CASSVVTSGGSYNEQFF
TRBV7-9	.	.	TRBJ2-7	TGTGCCAGCAGCTTAGATCGCAGGTACTACGAGCAGTACTTC	CASSLDRRYYEQYF
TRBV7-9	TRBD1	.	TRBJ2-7	TGTGCCAGCAGCTTAACATCGACAGGGGGCTTCTTGGGCGAGCAGTACTTC	CASSLTSTGGFLGEQYF
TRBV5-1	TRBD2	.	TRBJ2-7	TGCGCCAGCAGCTTGCTGGGTCTAGCGGGAGGGCCCCACGAGCAGTACTTC	CASSLLGLAGGPHEQYF
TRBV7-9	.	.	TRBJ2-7	TGTGCCAGCAGCGTCCGGGACATCGGCAGGGGGGACGAGCAGTACTTC	CASSVRDIGRGDEQYF
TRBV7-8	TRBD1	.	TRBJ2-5	TGTGCCAGCAGCTGGGACAGGGAGTCTCAAGAGACCCAGTACTTC	CASSWDRESQETQYF
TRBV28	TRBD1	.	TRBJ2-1	TGTGCCAGCAGATTGACAGGGAGCTCCTACAATGAGCAGTTCTTC	CASRLTGSSYNEQFF
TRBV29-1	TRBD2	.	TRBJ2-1	TGCAGCGTTGAAGACTGTACTAGCGGGAGAGGTGAGCAGTTCTTC	CSVEDCTSGRGEQFF
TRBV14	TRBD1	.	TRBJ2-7	TGTGCCAGCAGCCAAGATAAGGGGGTGACAGGGTTTTACGAGCAGTACTTC	CASSQDKGVTGFYEQYF
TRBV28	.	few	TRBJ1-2	TGTGCCAGCAGTTTAGGTCAGGGTAACTATGGCTACACCTTC	CASSLGQGNYGYTF
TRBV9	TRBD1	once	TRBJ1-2	TGTGCCAGCAGCAACGGACAGGGGACTCGGTATGGCTACACCTTC	CASSNGQGTRYGYTF
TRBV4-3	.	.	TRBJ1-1	TGCGCCAGCAGCCAAGAAGGGAGGTCGGGAACTGAAGCTTTCTTT	CASSQEGRSGTEAFF
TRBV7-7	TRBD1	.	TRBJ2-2	TGTGCTAGCAGCCGCATCCAGACAGGGGAATTAGGGGAGCTGTTTTTT	CASSRIQTGELGELFF
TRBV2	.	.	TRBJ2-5	TGTGCCAGCATCCCATTTGCCCCGACAGGGAGGGAGACCCAGTACTTC	CASIPFAPTGRETQYF
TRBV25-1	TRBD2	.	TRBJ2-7	TGTGCCAGCGCACCGGGACTAGCGGGAGACGAGCAGTACTTC	CASAPGLAGDEQYF
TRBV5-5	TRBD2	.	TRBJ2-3	TGTGCCAGCAGCTTGGGGTTCGGGAGGGATACGCAGTATTTT	CASSLGFGRDTQYF
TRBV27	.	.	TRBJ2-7	TGTGCCAGCAGTTTATTGAGGGAGGCCTCCTACGAGCAGTACTTC	CASSLLREASYEQYF
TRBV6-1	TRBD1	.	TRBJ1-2	TGTGCCAGCAGCCACAACAGGGGGCCGTTCTATGGCTACACCTTC	CASSHNRGPFYGYTF
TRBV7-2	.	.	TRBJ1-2	TGTGCCAGCAGCTTAGTGGCCAAGGGCTACACCTTC	CASSLVAKGYTF
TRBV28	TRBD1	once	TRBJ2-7	TGTGCCAGCAGTCACAGACAGGGGGAGGGCGAGCAGTACTTC	CASSHRQGEGEQYF
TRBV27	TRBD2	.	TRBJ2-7	TGTGCCAGCAGTACTAGCGGGAACCACGAGCAGTACTTC	CASSTSGNHEQYF
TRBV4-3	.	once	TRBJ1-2	TGCGCCAGCAGCCAAGAAGAGGACAGAAATGGCTACACCTTC	CASSQEEDRNGYTF
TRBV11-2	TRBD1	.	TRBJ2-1	TGTGCCAGCAGCATGACAGGGAGCTCCTACAATGAGCAGTTCTTC	CASSMTGSSYNEQFF
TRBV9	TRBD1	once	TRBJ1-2	TGTGCCAGCAGCGTAGCGGAGTTTAGGGACAGCCTGTATGGCTACACCTTC	CASSVAEFRDSLYGYTF
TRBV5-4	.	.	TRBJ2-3	TGTGCCAGCAGCTTGGTAGTTGCTAGCGGCACAGATACGCAGTATTTT	CASSLVVASGTDTQYF
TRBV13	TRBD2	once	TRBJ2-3	TGTGCCATTCCCAGAGCGGGGGACCCCTGCTGCACAGATACGCAGTATTTT	CAIPRAGDPCCTDTQYF
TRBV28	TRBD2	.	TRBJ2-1	TGTGCCAGCAGTCCTAGGACTAGCGGGATCGATGAGCAGTTCTTC	CASSPRTSGIDEQFF
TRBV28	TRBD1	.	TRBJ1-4	TGTGCCAGCAGTCGACTCCGGGACAGGGCGGGTGAAAAACTGTTTTTT	CASSRLRDRAGEKLFF
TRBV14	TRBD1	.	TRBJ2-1	TGTGCCAGCAGCCAAGAGGACAGGGGCTCGGACTACAATGAGCAGTTCTTC	CASSQEDRGSDYNEQFF
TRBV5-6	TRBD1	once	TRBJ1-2	TGTGCCAGCAGCTCGAAAGGACAGGGTGGAAATGGCTACACCTTC	CASSSKGQGGNGYTF
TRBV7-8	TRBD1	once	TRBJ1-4	TGTGCCAGCAGCTCGAGGCCCAGGGGGCTTGATGAAAAACTGTTTTTT	CASSSRPRGLDEKLFF
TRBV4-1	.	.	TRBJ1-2	TGCGCCAGCAGCCAAGATATGAACTATGGCTACACCTTC	CASSQDMNYGYTF
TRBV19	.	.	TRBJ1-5	TGTGCCAGTACGGTCAATAGCAATCAGCCCCAGCATTTT	CASTVNSNQPQHF
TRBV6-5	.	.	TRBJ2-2	TGTGCCAGCAGTTACTCTAGGGGGGGGAACACCGGGGAGCTGTTTTTT	CASSYSRGGNTGELFF
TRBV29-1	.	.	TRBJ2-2	TGCAGCGTTGAACCTCGGGGGACCGGGGAGCTGTTTTTT	CSVEPRGTGELFF
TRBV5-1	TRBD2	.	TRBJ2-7	TGCGCCAGCAGCTTGTTTCGGGGGGCCTACGAGCAGTACTTC	CASSLFRGAYEQYF
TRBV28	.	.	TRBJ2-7	TGTGCCAGCAGTTCGGGAATCCCCTACGAGCAGTACTTC	CASSSGIPYEQYF
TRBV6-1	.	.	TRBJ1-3	TGTGCCAGCAGCCCTCTTTCCTCTGGAAACACCATATATTTT	CASSPLSSGNTIYF
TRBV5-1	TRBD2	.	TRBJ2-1	TGCGCCAGCAGCACGGGGAGGGCTGGGTTGTACAATGAGCAGTTCTTC	CASSTGRAGLYNEQFF
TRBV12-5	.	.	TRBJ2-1	TGTGCTAGTGGTTTGGTTAGAAACAATGAGCAGTTCTTC	CASGLVRNNEQFF
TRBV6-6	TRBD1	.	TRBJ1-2	TGTGCCAGCAGTGAGCTCTTACAGGGGAAGGATGGCTACACCTTC	CASSELLQGKDGYTF
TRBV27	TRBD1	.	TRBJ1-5	TGTGCCAGCAGTGCACAGGGGAAAGGATTTAATCAGCCCCAGCATTTT	CASSAQGKGFNQPQHF
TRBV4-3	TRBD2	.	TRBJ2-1	TGCGCCAGCAGCTATGAGGCTAGCGGGAGGGCCAGGGCCTACAATGAGCAGTTCTTC	CASSYEASGRARAYNEQFF
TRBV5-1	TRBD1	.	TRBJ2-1	TGCGCCAGCAGCTTGGCACAGGGGCAGGGTGAGCAGTTCTTC	CASSLAQGQGEQFF
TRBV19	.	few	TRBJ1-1	TGTGCCAGTAGTCCCCCTCCCAACACAGATTGGTACACTGAAGCTTTCTTT	CASSPPPNTDWYTEAFF